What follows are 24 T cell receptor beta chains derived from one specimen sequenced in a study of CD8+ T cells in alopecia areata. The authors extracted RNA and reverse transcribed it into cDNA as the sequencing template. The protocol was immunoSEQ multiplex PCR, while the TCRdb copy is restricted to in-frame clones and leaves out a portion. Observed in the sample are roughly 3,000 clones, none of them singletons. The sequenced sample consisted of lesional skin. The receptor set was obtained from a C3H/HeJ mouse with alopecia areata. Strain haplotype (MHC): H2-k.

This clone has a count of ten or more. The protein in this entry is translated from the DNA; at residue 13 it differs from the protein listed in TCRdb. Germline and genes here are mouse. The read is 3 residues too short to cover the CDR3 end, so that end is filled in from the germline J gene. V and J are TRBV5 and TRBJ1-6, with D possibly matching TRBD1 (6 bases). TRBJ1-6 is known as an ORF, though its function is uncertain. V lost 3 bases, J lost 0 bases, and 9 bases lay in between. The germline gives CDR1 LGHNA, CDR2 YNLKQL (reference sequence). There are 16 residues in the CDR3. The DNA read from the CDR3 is TGTGCCAGCAGCCACAGGGGTCATTCCTATAATTCGCCC. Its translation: CASSHRGHSYNSP. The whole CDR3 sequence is CASSHRGHSYNSPLYF.

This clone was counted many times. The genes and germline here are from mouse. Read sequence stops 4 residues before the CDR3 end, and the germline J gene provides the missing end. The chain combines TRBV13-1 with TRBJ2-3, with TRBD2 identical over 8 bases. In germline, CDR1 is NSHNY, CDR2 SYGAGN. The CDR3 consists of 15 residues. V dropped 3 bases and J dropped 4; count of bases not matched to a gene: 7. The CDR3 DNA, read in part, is TGTGCCAGCAGTGCCCACGACTGGGGACCAGAA. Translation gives CASSAHDWGPE. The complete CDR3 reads CASSAHDWGPETLYF.

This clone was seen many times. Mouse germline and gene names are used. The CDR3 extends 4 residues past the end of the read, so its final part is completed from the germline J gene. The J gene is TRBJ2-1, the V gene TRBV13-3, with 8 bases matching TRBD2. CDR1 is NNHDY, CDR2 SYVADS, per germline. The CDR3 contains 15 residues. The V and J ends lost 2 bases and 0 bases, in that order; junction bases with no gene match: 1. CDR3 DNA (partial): TGTGCCAGCAGTGACTGGGGGGCTAACTATGCT. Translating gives CASSDWGANYA. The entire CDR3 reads CASSDWGANYAEQFF.

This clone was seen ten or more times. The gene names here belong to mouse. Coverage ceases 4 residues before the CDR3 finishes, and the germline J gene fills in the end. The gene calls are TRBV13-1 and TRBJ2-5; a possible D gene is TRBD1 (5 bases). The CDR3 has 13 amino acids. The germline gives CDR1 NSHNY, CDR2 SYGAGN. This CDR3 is CASSDGTKDTQYF. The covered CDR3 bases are TGTGCCAGCAGTGATGGGACAAAAGAC.

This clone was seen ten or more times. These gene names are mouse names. The part of the CDR3 DNA that was read is TGTGCCAGCAGTGACCCTGGTGTGGCT. Translating gives CASSDPGVA. The CDR3, in full, reads CASSDPGVAEQFF. The chain couples TRBV13-3 to TRBJ2-1; D remains unclear. The read is 4 residues too short to cover the CDR3 end, so that end is filled in from the germline J gene. The CDR3 covers 13 residues. Germline lookup yields CDR1 NNHDY and CDR2 SYVADS.

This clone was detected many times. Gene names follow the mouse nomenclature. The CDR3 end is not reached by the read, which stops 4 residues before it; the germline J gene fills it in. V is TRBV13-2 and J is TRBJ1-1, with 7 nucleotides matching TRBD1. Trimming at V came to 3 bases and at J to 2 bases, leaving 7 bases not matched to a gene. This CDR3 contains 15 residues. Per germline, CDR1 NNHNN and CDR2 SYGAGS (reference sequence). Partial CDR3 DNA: TGTGCCAGCGGTGTGCCGGGACAGCCCAACACA. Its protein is CASGVPGQPNT. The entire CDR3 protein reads CASGVPGQPNTEVFF.

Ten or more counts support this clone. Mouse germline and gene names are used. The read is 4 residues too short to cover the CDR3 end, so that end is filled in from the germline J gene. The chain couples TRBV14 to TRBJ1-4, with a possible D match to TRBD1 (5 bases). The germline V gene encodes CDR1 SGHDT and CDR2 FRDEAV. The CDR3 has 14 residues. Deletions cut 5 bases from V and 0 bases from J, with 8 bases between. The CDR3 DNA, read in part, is TGTGCCAGCAGCAGACAGATTTCCAACGAA. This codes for CASSRQISNE. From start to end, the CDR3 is CASSRQISNERLFF.

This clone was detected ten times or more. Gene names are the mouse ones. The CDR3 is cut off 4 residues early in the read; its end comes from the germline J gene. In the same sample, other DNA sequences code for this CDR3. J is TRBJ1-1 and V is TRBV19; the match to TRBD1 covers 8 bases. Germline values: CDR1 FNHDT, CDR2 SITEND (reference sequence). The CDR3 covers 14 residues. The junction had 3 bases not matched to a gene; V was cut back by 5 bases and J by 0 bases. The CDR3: CASSPDRANTEVFF. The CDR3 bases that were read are TGTGCCAGCAGCCCGGACAGGGCAAACACA.

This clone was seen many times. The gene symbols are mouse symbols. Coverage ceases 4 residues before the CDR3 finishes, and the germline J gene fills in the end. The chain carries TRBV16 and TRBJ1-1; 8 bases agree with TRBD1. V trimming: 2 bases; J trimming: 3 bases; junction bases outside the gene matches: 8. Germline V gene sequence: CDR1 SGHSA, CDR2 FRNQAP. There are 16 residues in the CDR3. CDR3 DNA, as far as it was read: TGTGCAAGCAGCTTACACCCCAGGGGGCGGGACACA. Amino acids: CASSLHPRGRDT. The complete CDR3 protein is CASSLHPRGRDTEVFF.

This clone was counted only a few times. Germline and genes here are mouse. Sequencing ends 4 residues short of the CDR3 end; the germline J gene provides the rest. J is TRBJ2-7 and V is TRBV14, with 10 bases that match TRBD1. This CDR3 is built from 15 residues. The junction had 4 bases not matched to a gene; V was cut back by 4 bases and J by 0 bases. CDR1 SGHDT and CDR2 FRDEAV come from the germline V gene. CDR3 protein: CASSPGQGSSYEQYF. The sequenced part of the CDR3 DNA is TGTGCCAGCAGTCCGGGACAGGGGAGCTCCTAT.

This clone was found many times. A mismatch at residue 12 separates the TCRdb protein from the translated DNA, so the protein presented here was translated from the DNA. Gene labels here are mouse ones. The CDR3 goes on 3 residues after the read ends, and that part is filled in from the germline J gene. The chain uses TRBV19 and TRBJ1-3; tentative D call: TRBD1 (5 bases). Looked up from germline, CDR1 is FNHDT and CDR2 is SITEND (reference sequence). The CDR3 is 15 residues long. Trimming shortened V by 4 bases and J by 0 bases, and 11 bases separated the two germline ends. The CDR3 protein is CASSHGGNSGNTLYF. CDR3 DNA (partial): TGTGCCAGCAGTCATGGGGGGAATTCTGGAAATACG.

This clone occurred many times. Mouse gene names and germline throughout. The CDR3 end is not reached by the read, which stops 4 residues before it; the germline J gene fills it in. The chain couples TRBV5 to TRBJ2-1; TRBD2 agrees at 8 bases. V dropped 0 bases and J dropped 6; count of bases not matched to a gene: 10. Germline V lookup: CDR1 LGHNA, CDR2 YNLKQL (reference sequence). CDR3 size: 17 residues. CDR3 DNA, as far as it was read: TGTGCCAGCAGCCAAGATCGGGGGGGGGCAGGTGGTGCT. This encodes CASSQDRGGAGGA. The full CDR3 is CASSQDRGGAGGAEQFF.

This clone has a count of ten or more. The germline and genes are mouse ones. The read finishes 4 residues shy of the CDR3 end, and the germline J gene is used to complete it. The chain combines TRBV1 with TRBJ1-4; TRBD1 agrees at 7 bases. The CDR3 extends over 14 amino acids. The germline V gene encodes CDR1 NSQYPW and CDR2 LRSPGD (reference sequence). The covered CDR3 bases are TGCACCTGCAGTGCAGAGGACAGGCCCGAA. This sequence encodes CTCSAEDRPE. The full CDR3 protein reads CTCSAEDRPERLFF.

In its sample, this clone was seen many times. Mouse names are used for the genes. The sequenced part of the CDR3 DNA is TGTGCCTGGAGTAGGGGAACTGGGGGATCTAGTGCAGAA. Translating it yields CAWSRGTGGSSAE. The whole CDR3 reads CAWSRGTGGSSAETLYF. The chain has TRBV31 and TRBJ2-3; 8 bases agree with TRBD2. The CDR3 is cut off 4 residues early in the read; its end comes from the germline J gene. Germline-derived CDR1 and CDR2 are GKSSPN and SITVG. V lost 2 bases to trimming and J lost 0 bases; unmatched junction nucleotides: 10. The CDR3 runs to 17 residues.

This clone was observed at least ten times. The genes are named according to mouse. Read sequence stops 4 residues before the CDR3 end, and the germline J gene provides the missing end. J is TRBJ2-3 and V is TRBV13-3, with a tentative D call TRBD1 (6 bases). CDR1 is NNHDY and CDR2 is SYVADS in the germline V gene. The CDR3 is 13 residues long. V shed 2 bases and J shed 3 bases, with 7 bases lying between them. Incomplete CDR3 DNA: TGTGCCAGCAGTGACCAGGGGGCAGAA. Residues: CASSDQGAE. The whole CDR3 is CASSDQGAETLYF.

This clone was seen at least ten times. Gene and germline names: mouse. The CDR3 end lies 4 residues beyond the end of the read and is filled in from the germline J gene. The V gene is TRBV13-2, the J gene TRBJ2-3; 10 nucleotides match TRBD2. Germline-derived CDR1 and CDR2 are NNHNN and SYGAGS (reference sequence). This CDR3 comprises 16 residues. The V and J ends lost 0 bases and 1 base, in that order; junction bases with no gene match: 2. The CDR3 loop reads CASGDVWGGGAETLYF. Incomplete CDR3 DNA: TGTGCCAGCGGTGATGTCTGGGGGGGCGGTGCAGAA.

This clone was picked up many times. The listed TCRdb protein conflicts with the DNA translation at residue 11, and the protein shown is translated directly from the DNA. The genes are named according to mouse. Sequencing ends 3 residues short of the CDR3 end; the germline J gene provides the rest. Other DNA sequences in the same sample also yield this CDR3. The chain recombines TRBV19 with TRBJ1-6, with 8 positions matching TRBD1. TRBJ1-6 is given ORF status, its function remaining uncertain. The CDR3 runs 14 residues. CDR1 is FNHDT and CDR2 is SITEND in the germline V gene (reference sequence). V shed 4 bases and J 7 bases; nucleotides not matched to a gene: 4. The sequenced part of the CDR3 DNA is TGTGCCAGCAGTCCGGACAGGGTGAATTCGCCC. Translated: CASSPDRVNSP. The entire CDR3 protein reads CASSPDRVNSPLYF.

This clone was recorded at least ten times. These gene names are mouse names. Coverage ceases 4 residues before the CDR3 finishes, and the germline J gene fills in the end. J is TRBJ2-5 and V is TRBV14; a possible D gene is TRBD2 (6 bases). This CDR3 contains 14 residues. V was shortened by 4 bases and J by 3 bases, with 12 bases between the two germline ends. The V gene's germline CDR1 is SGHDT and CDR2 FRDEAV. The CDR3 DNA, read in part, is TGTGCCAGCAGTGATCGCCTGGGGCAAGAC. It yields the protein CASSDRLGQD. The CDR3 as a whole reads CASSDRLGQDTQYF.

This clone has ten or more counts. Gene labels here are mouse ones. CDR3 amino acids: CASSLGQTYEQYF. The CDR3 DNA, read in part, is TGTGCCAGCAGTTTGGGACAGACCTAT. The chain employs TRBV14 and TRBJ2-7, with 7 bases lining up with TRBD1. The CDR3 goes on 4 residues after the read ends, and that part is filled in from the germline J gene. Germline trimming cut 2 bases from V and 2 bases from J; bases unmatched to any gene: 1. Germline loops: CDR1 SGHDT, CDR2 FRDEAV. This CDR3 contains 13 residues.

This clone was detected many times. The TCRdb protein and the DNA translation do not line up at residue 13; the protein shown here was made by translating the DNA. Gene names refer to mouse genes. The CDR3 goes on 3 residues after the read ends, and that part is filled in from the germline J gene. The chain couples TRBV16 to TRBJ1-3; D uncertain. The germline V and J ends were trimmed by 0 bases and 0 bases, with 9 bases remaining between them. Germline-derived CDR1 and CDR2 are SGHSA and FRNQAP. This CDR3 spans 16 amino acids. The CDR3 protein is CASSLDITPSGNTLYF. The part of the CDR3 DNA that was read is TGTGCAAGCAGCTTAGATATTACACCTTCTGGAAATACG.

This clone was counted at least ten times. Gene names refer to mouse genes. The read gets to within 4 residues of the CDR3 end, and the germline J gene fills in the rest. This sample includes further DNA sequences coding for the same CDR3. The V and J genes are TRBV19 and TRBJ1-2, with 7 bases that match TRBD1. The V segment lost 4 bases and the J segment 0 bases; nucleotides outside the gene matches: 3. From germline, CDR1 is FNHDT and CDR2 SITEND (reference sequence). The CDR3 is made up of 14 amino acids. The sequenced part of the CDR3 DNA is TGTGCCAGCAGTCGGGACAGTGCAAACTCC. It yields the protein CASSRDSANS. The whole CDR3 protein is CASSRDSANSDYTF.

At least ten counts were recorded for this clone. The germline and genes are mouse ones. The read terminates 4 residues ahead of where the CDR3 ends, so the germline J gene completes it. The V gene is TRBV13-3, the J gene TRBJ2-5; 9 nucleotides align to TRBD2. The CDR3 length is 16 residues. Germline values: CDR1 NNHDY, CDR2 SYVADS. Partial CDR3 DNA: TGTGCCAGCAGTGATGGAGACTGGGGGTGGGGAGAC. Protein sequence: CASSDGDWGWGD. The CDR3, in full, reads CASSDGDWGWGDTQYF.

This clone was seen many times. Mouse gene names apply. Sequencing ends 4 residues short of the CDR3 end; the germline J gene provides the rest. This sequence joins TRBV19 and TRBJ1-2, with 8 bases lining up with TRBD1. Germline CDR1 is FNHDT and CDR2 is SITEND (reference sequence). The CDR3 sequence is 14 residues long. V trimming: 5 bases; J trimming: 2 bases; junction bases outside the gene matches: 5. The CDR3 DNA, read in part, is TGTGCCAGCAGCACGGACAGGGAGAACTCC. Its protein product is CASSTDRENS. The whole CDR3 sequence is CASSTDRENSDYTF.

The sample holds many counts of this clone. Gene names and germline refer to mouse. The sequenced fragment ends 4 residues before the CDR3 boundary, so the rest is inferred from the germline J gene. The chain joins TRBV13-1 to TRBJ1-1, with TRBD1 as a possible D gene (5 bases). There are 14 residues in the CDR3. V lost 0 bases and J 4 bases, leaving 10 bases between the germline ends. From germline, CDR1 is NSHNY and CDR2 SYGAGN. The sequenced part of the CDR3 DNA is TGTGCCAGCAGTGATGCCAGGGTTGGCACA. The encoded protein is CASSDARVGT. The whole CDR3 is CASSDARVGTEVFF.